This entry lists 14 T cell receptor beta chains sequenced from one sample in a study of T cell clonality in common variable immunodeficiency. Some clones are missing from TCRdb's copy, which holds only in-frame ones; the method was immunoSEQ multiplex PCR. This sample comprises tens of thousands of clones, none seen once only. Sequencing input: peripheral blood mononuclear cells. These receptors came from a person between 18 and 75 years old in good health.

Many counts were recorded for this clone. The read ends 3 residues before the CDR3 terminus; that terminus is restored from the germline J gene. The chain couples TRBV7-9 to TRBJ1-2; D uncertain. The CDR3 is made up of 13 amino acids. Germline V CDR1 and CDR2: SEHNR, FQNEAQ (reference sequence). The CDR3 bases that were read are TGTGCCAGCAGCCCCGAGGCCGAAGCGGGC. Translated, it gives CASSPEAEAG. The whole CDR3 region reads CASSPEAEAGYTF. The variable domain in full, with the rest retrieved from reference TRBV7-9 and TRBJ1-2, is DTGVSQNPRHKITKRGQNVTFRCDPISEHNRLYWYRQTLGQGPEFLTYFQNEAQLEKSRLLSDRFSAERPKGSFSTLEIQRTEQGDSAMYLCASSPEAEAGYTFGSGTRLTVV.

The sample holds many counts of this clone. The read falls 3 residues short of the CDR3 end, and the missing part is taken from the germline J gene. V is TRBV10-1 and J is TRBJ1-6; 9 nucleotides line up with TRBD1. Per germline, CDR1 WNHNN and CDR2 SYGVQD (reference sequence). The CDR3 runs 14 residues. V lost 5 bases and J lost 7; bases outside the gene matches: 3. The covered CDR3 bases are TGCGCCAGCAGTAAGGACAGGGGAAATTCACCC. Translating it yields CASSKDRGNSP. The whole CDR3 protein is CASSKDRGNSPLHF.

With respect to this clone: The read ends 3 residues before the CDR3 terminus; that terminus is restored from the germline J gene. The chain recombines TRBV11-2 with TRBJ2-4; TRBD1 might be the D (6 bases). Germline assignment: CDR1 SGHAT and CDR2 FQNNGV. This CDR3 spans 14 amino acids. CDR3 amino acids: CASSLTPTGSGQYF. The DNA read from the CDR3 is TGTGCCAGCAGCCTCACCCCGACAGGCTCGGGT.

This clone was seen repeatedly, ten times or more. The read is 3 residues too short to cover the CDR3 end, so that end is filled in from the germline J gene. The chain couples TRBV2 to TRBJ2-3; D remains unclear. This CDR3 region has 13 residues. V lost 8 bases and J lost 4, with 13 bases in between. Per the germline V gene, CDR1 is SNHLY and CDR2 is FYNNEI. Partial CDR3 DNA: TGTGCCAGCTTCGAGACTGTCTCAGATACG. As protein: CASFETVSDT. The complete CDR3 protein is CASFETVSDTQYF.

This clone showed up many times. The read comes to an end 3 residues before the CDR3 does, leaving the germline J gene to fill in the end. The chain employs TRBV10-3 and TRBJ2-7; D may be TRBD1 (5 bases). The V and J ends lost 10 bases and 0 bases respectively, with 16 bases between them. Germline CDR1 and CDR2: ENHRY and SYGVKD. The CDR3 spans 14 residues. The covered CDR3 bases are TGTGCCACCACCTCGACAGCAAACTCCTACGAG. It is translated as CATTSTANSYE. The full CDR3 sequence reads CATTSTANSYEQYF.

Many counts were recorded for this clone. The read comes to an end 3 residues before the CDR3 does, leaving the germline J gene to fill in the end. The chain has TRBV6-2 or TRBV6-3 and TRBJ2-1, with 8 bases that match TRBD2. CDR1 is MNHEY, CDR2 SVGEGT, per germline. The CDR3 spans 14 residues. Losses at the gene ends were 5 bases for V and 5 bases for J; bases not matched to a gene: 5. The CDR3 here is CASSDQRGNNEQFF. CDR3 DNA (partial): TGTGCCAGCAGTGACCAGCGGGGGAACAATGAG.

This clone was detected many times. The CDR3 end is not reached by the read, which stops 3 residues before it; the germline J gene fills it in. V and J are TRBV5-1 and TRBJ1-1; D remains unclear. CDR3 size: 12 residues. V lost 4 bases and J lost 5, with 9 bases in between. Germline CDR1 SGHRS, CDR2 YFSETQ. The CDR3: CASSLVGTEAFF. Partial CDR3 DNA: TGCGCCAGCAGCCTAGTTGGGACTGAA.

This clone showed up many times. From the germline J gene comes the end of the CDR3, since the read stops 3 residues before it. The chain links TRBV28 to TRBJ2-5; D might be TRBD2 (6 bases). Trimming removed 7 bases from V and 4 bases from J, with 16 bases in between. Germline V gene lookup returns CDR1 MDHEN and CDR2 SYDVKM. The CDR3 is 14 residues long. The CDR3 DNA, read in part, is TGTGCCAGCACAGGGAGGAGAGGGCGAGAGACC. Protein sequence: CASTGRRGRET. The CDR3 in full is CASTGRRGRETQYF.

This clone was counted at least ten times. The CDR3 end lies 3 residues beyond the end of the read and is filled in from the germline J gene. The chain couples TRBV24-1 to TRBJ2-3; D unresolved. Trimming shortened V by 4 bases and J by 5 bases, and 9 bases separated the two germline ends. The germline V gene has CDR1 KGHDR and CDR2 SFDVKD. This CDR3 is built from 13 residues. CDR3 protein: CATSDWAEDTQYF. CDR3 bases read: TGTGCCACCAGTGACTGGGCCGAAGATACG.

This clone showed up many times. The observed sequence ends 3 residues before the CDR3 terminus, with the missing tail filled in from the germline J gene. The chain has TRBV6-2 or TRBV6-3 and TRBJ1-1, with D possibly matching TRBD1 (5 bases). Germline CDR1 and CDR2: MNHEY and SVGEGT. This CDR3 region has 13 residues. Between the trimmed V and J ends, which lost 7 bases and 1 base, there was a span of 10 bases. CDR3 protein: CASTAQENTEAFF. The part of the CDR3 DNA that was read is TGTGCCAGCACAGCACAGGAGAACACTGAA.

This clone has a count of ten or more. The CDR3 loop is CASSQDRLATDTQYF. The part of the CDR3 DNA that was read is TGCGCCAGCAGCCAAGACCGACTAGCAACAGATACG. This rearrangement joins TRBV4-1 to TRBJ2-3; 7 bases map to TRBD2. The sequence runs out 3 residues before the end of the CDR3; the remainder is reconstructed from the germline J gene. Losses at the gene ends were 0 bases for V and 3 bases for J; bases not matched to a gene: 3. Germline CDR1 reads MGHRA; CDR2 reads YSYEKL. The CDR3 covers 15 residues.

The table lists this clone with many counts. The CDR3 spells CSARDTAGVLYNEQFF. CDR3 DNA, as far as it was read: TGCAGTGCTAGAGATACGGCGGGAGTTCTTTACAATGAG. This chain joins TRBV20-1 and TRBJ2-1, with 7 nucleotides matching TRBD2. The read ends 3 residues before the CDR3 terminus; that terminus is restored from the germline J gene. Germline V lookup: CDR1 DFQATT, CDR2 SNEGSKA (reference sequence). This CDR3 region has 16 residues. V lost 0 bases to trimming and J lost 4 bases; unmatched junction nucleotides: 9.

In its sample, this clone was seen many times. The CDR3 extends 3 residues past the end of the read, so its final part is completed from the germline J gene. The genes are TRBV5-6 and TRBJ1-3; D is undetermined. The CDR3 is 14 amino acids. V was shortened by 2 bases and J by 1 base, with 7 bases between the two germline ends. CDR1 SGHDT and CDR2 YYEEEE come from the germline V gene. Partial CDR3 DNA: TGTGCCAGCAGCTTATTTCCGTCTGGAAACACC. Protein product: CASSLFPSGNT. The full CDR3 reads CASSLFPSGNTIYF.

This clone was counted many times. From the germline J gene comes the end of the CDR3, since the read stops 3 residues before it. The chain employs TRBV12-3 or TRBV12-4 and TRBJ2-7, with TRBD1 as a possible D gene (5 bases). Trimming stripped 6 bases from V and 2 bases from J, with 17 bases between. CDR3 length equals 15 residues. CDR3 bases read: TGTGCCAGCAGCCACAGGTGGGGCGGTACCTACGAG. Protein: CASSHRWGGTYE. The full-length CDR3 reads as CASSHRWGGTYEQYF.